This entry is about one TCR beta chain. The data stem from a study of T-cell memory formation after mild COVID-19. TCRdb reprocessed the 5' RACE reads with MiXCR, giving one entry per CDR3 protein. The table has 280,000 or so distinct CDR3 sequences, 7% to 10% seen once. V shed 3 bases and J shed 6 bases, with 12 bases lying between them. The CDR3 totals 14 residues. Germline CDR1 and CDR2: LNHDA and SQIVND (reference sequence). The chain is built from TRBV19 and TRBJ2-1; D perhaps matches TRBD2 (6 bases). This sequence was found in a man between 18 and 29 years old who had mild COVID-19 (a few samples of this study predate the infection). Cell type and time point are not known. Sequenced sample: PBMCs or a T cell subset sorted from them (not recorded which). The CDR3 DNA is TGTGCCAGTAGTATGGAACTAGCCCGCAATGAGCAGTTCTTC. This gives the protein CASSMELARNEQFF.